Below, 6 T cell receptor beta chains from the same sample are listed, as sequenced in a study of blood T cell repertoires in COVID-19 (dated by TCRdb to between 2020 and 2021). Receptors were amplified or captured by the immunoSEQ multiplex PCR assay. Imported from immuneACCESS, the table was reduced by TCRdb to in-frame sequences with V and J called. These copies leave out some clones; in studies compared against another copy, an unresolved V gene accounts for under half, and the cause of the remainder is not known. The table for this sample lists approximately 100,000 clones; 85% of them were counted only once. The biggest ten clones account for approximately 2% of the sample. Sequencing was done on a sample of peripheral blood. These receptors came from a woman in her seventies with active or convalescent COVID-19.

The chain uses TRBV6-6 and TRBJ1-2, with D perhaps matching TRBD1 (6 bases). The CDR3 loop spans 16 amino acids. Germline CDR1 MNHNY, CDR2 SVGAGI (reference sequence). V lost 0 bases and J 4 bases, leaving 15 bases between the germline ends. CDR3 amino acids: CASSYSPREGGYGYTF. The CDR3 DNA reads TGTGCCAGCAGTTACTCACCCAGGGAAGGGGGCTATGGCTACACCTTC.

The rearrangement links TRBV7-2 to TRBJ1-2, with 9 positions matching TRBD1. The germline CDR1 and CDR2 sequences are SGHTA and FQGNSA. The V and J ends lost 5 bases and 1 base, in that order; junction bases with no gene match: 5. The CDR3 is 15 amino acids. The CDR3 DNA follows: TGTGCCAGCAGCAAAACAGGGGGCCTTAACTATGGCTACACCTTC. Protein product: CASSKTGGLNYGYTF. The full variable domain, completed using reference TRBV7-2 and TRBJ1-2, is GAGVSQSPSNKVTEKGKDVELRCDPISGHTALYWYRQSLGQGLEFLIYFQGNSAPDKSGLPSDRFSAERTGGSVSTLTIQRTQQEDSAVYLCASSKTGGLNYGYTFGSGTRLTVV.

The chain recombines TRBV11-3 with TRBJ2-3; D not resolved. From germline, CDR1 is SGHNT and CDR2 YENEEA. The CDR3 covers 17 residues. Trimming pared 6 bases from V and 1 base from J, leaving 20 bases between. The CDR3 here is CASSRYRRGDGTDTQYF. CDR3 nucleotide sequence: TGTGCCAGCAGTCGCTACCGTCGAGGCGATGGCACAGATACGCAGTATTTT.

The chain carries TRBV6-6 and TRBJ1-2; 7 bases are shared with TRBD1. J gave up 4 bases and V 6 bases, and 8 bases lay outside the gene matches. Per the germline V gene, CDR1 is MNHNY and CDR2 is SVGAGI (reference sequence). The CDR3 is 14 residues long. For the CDR3, the DNA is TGTGCCAGCAGCCCCGCGGACAGGAGCTATGGCTACACCTTC. Translated: CASSPADRSYGYTF.

This chain links TRBV6-5 with TRBJ2-7; tentative D call: TRBD1 (6 bases). Germline values: CDR1 MNHEY, CDR2 SVGAGI. Deletions cut 2 bases from V and 12 bases from J, with 23 bases between. This CDR3 contains 15 residues. CDR3 nucleotides: TGTGCCAGCAGTTACCAAAACCGTGGACCGGACAGAACGTACTTC. Amino acids: CASSYQNRGPDRTYF.

The CDR3 sequence is CASSDGSRGNSPLHF. CDR3 in DNA: TGCGCCAGCAGTGACGGTAGCAGGGGAAATTCACCCCTCCACTTT. The rearrangement joins TRBV10-1 to TRBJ1-6, with D perhaps matching TRBD1 (6 bases). The CDR3 covers 15 residues. Per germline, CDR1 WNHNN and CDR2 SYGVQD (reference sequence). The V and J ends lost 3 bases and 7 bases respectively, with 13 bases between them.